Each of the 11 T cell receptor beta chains below was sequenced from the same sample in a study of a mutant IDH1 vaccine in newly diagnosed glioma. Noted time point: baseline, week 1 (first vaccination visit). Treatment here: pre-vaccination baseline after standard-of-care therapy. Profiled with immunoSEQ multiplex PCR; TCRdb holds only in-frame clones, not every one. The profile shows roughly 70,000 clones, 86% of them singletons. The sample consisted of PBMCs, taken from a glioma patient treated with radiotherapy, temozolomide or both. The receptor set was obtained from a man aged 30 to 45 with glioma.

This chain joins TRBV4-1 and TRBJ2-5; D gene ambiguous. Germline V gene sequence: CDR1 MGHRA, CDR2 YSYEKL. The CDR3 loop spans 13 amino acids. Trimming left V 2 bases short and J 4 bases short, with 8 bases between. In nucleotides, the CDR3 is TGCGCCAGCAGCCAACAGGTAGGAGAGACCCAGTACTTC. Its translation is CASSQQVGETQYF.

The rearrangement links TRBV19 to TRBJ2-3; no reliable D call. The CDR3 runs to 13 residues. V dropped 5 bases and J dropped 4 bases, with 10 bases sitting between them. Germline V gene lookup returns CDR1 LNHDA and CDR2 SQIVND (reference sequence). The CDR3 DNA reads TGTGCCAGTAGTTTGAGAGGTTCAGATACGCAGTATTTT. It yields the protein CASSLRGSDTQYF.

The chain combines TRBV29-1 with TRBJ2-5, with D maybe TRBD1 (5 bases). CDR1 and CDR2 from the germline V gene are SQVTM and ANQGSEA. The V end was cut by 5 bases, the J end by 4 bases, with 14 bases between. The CDR3 has 13 amino acids. In nucleotides, the CDR3 is TGCAGCGTTCCCCTTGACAGACGAGAGACCCAGTACTTC. This codes for CSVPLDRRETQYF.

The chain is built from TRBV9 and TRBJ2-4, with 16 bases matching TRBD2. V shed 3 bases, J shed 8 bases, and the junction held 8 bases outside the gene matches. The CDR3 has 17 residues. In germline, CDR1 is SGDLS, CDR2 YYNGEE. The CDR3 reads CASSEGLAGGPGDIQYF. The DNA for the CDR3 is TGTGCCAGCAGCGAGGGACTAGCGGGGGGGCCGGGGGACATTCAGTACTTC. The entire variable domain, with the rest obtained from reference TRBV9 and TRBJ2-4, is as follows: DSGVTQTPKHLITATGQRVTLRCSPRSGDLSVYWYQQSLDQGLQFLIQYYNGEERAKGNILERFSAQQFPDLHSELNLSSLELGDSALYFCASSEGLAGGPGDIQYFGAGTRLSVL.

This sequence joins TRBV7-9 and TRBJ2-3, with a weak D call TRBD1 (6 bases). Germline loops: CDR1 SEHNR, CDR2 FQNEAQ (reference sequence). Trimming took 5 bases from V and 10 from J, leaving 22 bases between them. CDR3 length: 15 amino acids. Here the CDR3 DNA reads TGTGCCAGCAGCGCCGGACAGTTTGTCCCCACATCGCAGTATTTT. Its protein is CASSAGQFVPTSQYF.

V gene TRBV6-5 combines with J gene TRBJ2-5; possibly TRBD1 for D (6 bases). Germline CDR1 MNHEY, CDR2 SVGAGI. The CDR3 loop spans 16 amino acids. V was clipped by 2 bases and J by 4 bases, with 17 bases between them. The CDR3 DNA follows: TGTGCCAGCAGTTACGAGACAGGACCGACGGGAGAGACCCAGTACTTC. This codes for CASSYETGPTGETQYF.

The V gene is TRBV7-9, the J gene TRBJ2-5, with D perhaps matching TRBD2 (5 bases). The CDR3 is 14 residues long. Per germline, CDR1 SEHNR and CDR2 FQNEAQ (reference sequence). Trimming took 4 bases from V and 4 from J, leaving 13 bases between them. For the CDR3, the DNA is TGTGCCAGCAGCTCACTAGACATATCAGAGACCCAGTACTTC. This gives the protein CASSSLDISETQYF. Supplemented by reference TRBV7-9 and TRBJ2-5, the full variable domain reads DTGVSQNPRHKITKRGQNVTFRCDPISEHNRLYWYRQTLGQGPEFLTYFQNEAQLEKSRLLSDRFSAERPKGSFSTLEIQRTEQGDSAMYLCASSSLDISETQYFGPGTRLLVL.

The chain combines TRBV5-6 with TRBJ1-2; TRBD1 is a possible D gene (5 bases). Germline V gives CDR1 SGHDT, CDR2 YYEEEE. Trimming removed 3 bases from V and 5 bases from J, with 17 bases in between. The CDR3 length is 15 residues. CDR3 coding DNA: TGTGCCAGCAGCTGGGTACGACAGTCCGCATATGGCTACACCTTC. Translation gives CASSWVRQSAYGYTF.

The chain couples TRBV19 to TRBJ1-4, with D maybe TRBD1 (5 bases). Germline CDR1 is LNHDA and CDR2 is SQIVND (reference sequence). This CDR3 has 14 amino acids. V dropped 9 bases and J dropped 8 bases, with 19 bases sitting between them. The CDR3 here is CASKSTRGHEKLFF. In DNA, the CDR3 is TGTGCCAGCAAATCGACTAGGGGCCACGAAAAACTGTTTTTT.

The chain carries TRBV18 and TRBJ2-1; D gene uncertain. The CDR3 contains 16 residues. Looked up from germline, CDR1 is KGHSH and CDR2 is LQKENI. Trimming removed 3 bases from V and 0 bases from J, with 12 bases in between. This chain's CDR3 is CASSPRLQSSYNEQFF. The CDR3 DNA reads TGTGCCAGCTCACCTCGATTGCAGAGCTCCTACAATGAGCAGTTCTTC.

V gene TRBV5-1 combines with J gene TRBJ2-2; D is undetermined. In germline, CDR1 is SGHRS, CDR2 YFSETQ. This CDR3 has 16 residues. The V end was cut by 2 bases, the J end by 0 bases, with 11 bases between. In nucleotides, the CDR3 is TGCGCCAGCAGCTTACGGGCAGCCACGAACACCGGGGAGCTGTTTTTT. It translates to CASSLRAATNTGELFF.